Listed below are T cell receptor beta chains from one sample, sequenced in a study of identical twins. One entry per CDR3 protein results from TCRdb running MiXCR on the 5' RACE reads. The table includes 550,000 to 700,000 distinct CDR3 sequences, nearly 10% detected once. These records were also assigned to another study, of yellow fever vaccine responses in identical twins.

Material: PBMCs. The source of these receptors is a woman younger than 30 in good health. CDR3s include the opening cysteine and the closing phenylalanine or tryptophan. Fields, in order: J gene, D gene, clone size, V gene, CDR3 DNA, CDR3 protein. A D gene is named only where the DNA matches it firmly. Clone size is stated in some rows and not others, as once, few, many or a class when expanded.

j_gene: TRBJ2-4; d_gene: NA; abundance: NA; v_gene: TRBV20-1; CDR3nt: TGCAGTGCTAGAGACCGGGGGCTCCTAGCCAAAAACATTCAGTACTTC; CDR3aa: CSARDRGLLAKNIQYF
j_gene: TRBJ1-6; d_gene: NA; abundance: few; v_gene: TRBV25-1; CDR3nt: TGTGCCAGCAGTGGCATCCAGGGCATTCGGTATTCACCCCTCCACTTT; CDR3aa: CASSGIQGIRYSPLHF
j_gene: TRBJ2-5; d_gene: TRBD2; abundance: few; v_gene: TRBV5-1; CDR3nt: TGCGCCAGCAGCTTGGTCGGCGGGGGAGGCAGAGAGACCCAGTACTTC; CDR3aa: CASSLVGGGGRETQYF
j_gene: TRBJ1-5; d_gene: NA; abundance: many; v_gene: TRBV28; CDR3nt: TGTGCCAGCAGTTCCCCAGTGAGGGGCAATCAGCCCCAGCATTTT; CDR3aa: CASSSPVRGNQPQHF
j_gene: TRBJ1-1; d_gene: NA; abundance: few; v_gene: TRBV20-1; CDR3nt: TGCAGTGCTAGAGAAGTGGGAGGGGCTGAAGCTTTCTTT; CDR3aa: CSAREVGGAEAFF
j_gene: TRBJ1-5; d_gene: NA; abundance: many; v_gene: TRBV12-3/TRBV12-4; CDR3nt: TGTGCCAGCAGTTTAGCTTCCACTTCCGGGGCCCAGCATTTT; CDR3aa: CASSLASTSGAQHF
j_gene: TRBJ2-7; d_gene: TRBD2; abundance: NA; v_gene: TRBV5-6; CDR3nt: TGTGCCAGCAGCTTGTTTCGAACTAGCGGTGTGAAAGAGCAGTACTTC; CDR3aa: CASSLFRTSGVKEQYF
j_gene: TRBJ1-2; d_gene: NA; abundance: many; v_gene: TRBV20-1; CDR3nt: TGCAGTGCCCTCCGCACGGACTCCTATGGCTACACCTTC; CDR3aa: CSALRTDSYGYTF
j_gene: TRBJ2-1; d_gene: TRBD2; abundance: many; v_gene: TRBV29-1; CDR3nt: TGCAGCGCTGCGGGACCGAACCTAGCGGGAGTATTCAATGAGCAGTTCTTC; CDR3aa: CSAAGPNLAGVFNEQFF
j_gene: TRBJ2-5; d_gene: NA; abundance: NA; v_gene: TRBV5-1; CDR3nt: TGCGCCAGCAGCACAGGGATACAGGGGACTCAAGAGACCCAGTACTTC; CDR3aa: CASSTGIQGTQETQYF
j_gene: TRBJ2-7; d_gene: NA; abundance: NA; v_gene: TRBV28; CDR3nt: TGTGCCAGCACCTCCCCACGGTTTTCCTACGAGCAGTACTTC; CDR3aa: CASTSPRFSYEQYF
j_gene: TRBJ1-4; d_gene: NA; abundance: many; v_gene: TRBV15; CDR3nt: TGTGCCACCAGCAGAGATTATTCCGGATTTAATGAAAAACTGTTTTTT; CDR3aa: CATSRDYSGFNEKLFF
j_gene: TRBJ2-7; d_gene: NA; abundance: NA; v_gene: TRBV27; CDR3nt: TGTGCCAGCATACGCTTTCGTGGCAGGGGGGACTACGAGCAGTACTTC; CDR3aa: CASIRFRGRGDYEQYF
j_gene: TRBJ2-3; d_gene: NA; abundance: NA; v_gene: TRBV18; CDR3nt: TGTGCCAGCTCACCGCTTCCTCCTCCTTCTCCCGGAGGAGATACGCAGTATTTT; CDR3aa: CASSPLPPPSPGGDTQYF
j_gene: TRBJ1-1; d_gene: NA; abundance: many; v_gene: TRBV18; CDR3nt: TGTGCCAGCTCACCACCTTCAGGATCGGACACTGAAGCTTTCTTT; CDR3aa: CASSPPSGSDTEAFF
j_gene: TRBJ2-4; d_gene: NA; abundance: few; v_gene: TRBV28; CDR3nt: TGTGCCAGCAGTACATATACAGTAGCCAAAAACATTCAGTACTTC; CDR3aa: CASSTYTVAKNIQYF
j_gene: TRBJ2-3; d_gene: TRBD1; abundance: many; v_gene: TRBV28; CDR3nt: TGTGCCAGCGAGACGGACAGGAGCACAGATACGCAGTATTTT; CDR3aa: CASETDRSTDTQYF
j_gene: TRBJ2-2; d_gene: NA; abundance: NA; v_gene: TRBV4-3; CDR3nt: TGCGCCAGCAGCCAACGGACGGGGGTGGGCACCGGGGAGCTGTTTTTT; CDR3aa: CASSQRTGVGTGELFF
j_gene: TRBJ2-1; d_gene: NA; abundance: few; v_gene: TRBV4-1; CDR3nt: TGCGCCAGCAGCCAAGCAAAACGGAATGAGCAGTTCTTC; CDR3aa: CASSQAKRNEQFF
j_gene: TRBJ2-3; d_gene: NA; abundance: few; v_gene: TRBV30; CDR3nt: TGTGCCTGGAAAGGGGGCACAGATACGCAGTATTTT; CDR3aa: CAWKGGTDTQYF
j_gene: TRBJ2-1; d_gene: NA; abundance: many; v_gene: TRBV7-8; CDR3nt: TGTGCCAGCAGCTTAGTAGGGGTCCATGAGCAGTTCTTC; CDR3aa: CASSLVGVHEQFF
j_gene: TRBJ2-7; d_gene: TRBD2; abundance: NA; v_gene: TRBV25-1; CDR3nt: TGTGCCAGCAGTGATAGGGCTAGCGGGTTCTACGAGCAGTACTTC; CDR3aa: CASSDRASGFYEQYF
j_gene: TRBJ2-7; d_gene: NA; abundance: NA; v_gene: TRBV11-1; CDR3nt: TGTGCCAGCAGCCCCTCGGAATTGTACGAGCAGTACTTC; CDR3aa: CASSPSELYEQYF
j_gene: TRBJ2-7; d_gene: NA; abundance: NA; v_gene: TRBV6-2/TRBV6-3; CDR3nt: TGTGCCAGCAGAGTCAGGGGCGAGCAGTACTTC; CDR3aa: CASRVRGEQYF
j_gene: TRBJ1-2; d_gene: TRBD1; abundance: NA; v_gene: TRBV20-1; CDR3nt: TGCAGTGCTAGACAGGGGGGAAACTATGGCTACACCTTC; CDR3aa: CSARQGGNYGYTF
j_gene: TRBJ2-2; d_gene: NA; abundance: many; v_gene: TRBV21-1; CDR3nt: TGTGCCAGCAGCAGTCGACAGGGGGCATGGGGCACCGGGGAGCTGTTTTTT; CDR3aa: CASSSRQGAWGTGELFF
j_gene: TRBJ2-7; d_gene: TRBD2; abundance: many; v_gene: TRBV4-2; CDR3nt: TGTGCCAGCAGCCAAGCGGGGGGTAATGAGCAGTACTTC; CDR3aa: CASSQAGGNEQYF
j_gene: TRBJ2-3; d_gene: NA; abundance: NA; v_gene: TRBV20-1; CDR3nt: TGCAGTGCTAGAAGCAGCACAGGGTGGGGTACGCAGTATTTT; CDR3aa: CSARSSTGWGTQYF
j_gene: TRBJ2-3; d_gene: TRBD2; abundance: few; v_gene: TRBV3-1; CDR3nt: TGTGCCAGCAGCCACTCTAGCGGGAGATTAGAGACGCAGTATTTT; CDR3aa: CASSHSSGRLETQYF
j_gene: TRBJ2-5; d_gene: NA; abundance: NA; v_gene: TRBV7-9; CDR3nt: TGTGCCAGCAGGGACAAAGAGACCCAGTACTTC; CDR3aa: CASRDKETQYF
j_gene: TRBJ2-5; d_gene: NA; abundance: few; v_gene: TRBV28; CDR3nt: TGTGCCAGCAGTTTAATTACAGAGAAAGAGACCCAGTACTTC; CDR3aa: CASSLITEKETQYF
j_gene: TRBJ2-6; d_gene: NA; abundance: many; v_gene: TRBV3-1; CDR3nt: TGTGCCAGCAGCCAAGGTCAGGTGCGGACGAGCTCTGGGGCCAACGTCCTGACTTTC; CDR3aa: CASSQGQVRTSSGANVLTF